This T cell receptor (beta chain) was sequenced in a study of regulatory T cells in long-lasting Graves disease. Worth noting for this clonotype: Its target is unknown.

V lost 3 bases and J lost 8; bases outside the gene matches: 6. The CDR3 extends over 13 amino acids. Germline CDR1 reads DFQATT; CDR2 reads SNEGSKA (reference sequence). The authors built TCR beta libraries using iRepertoire HTBI primers and Arm-PCR of CDR3 regions. One entry per CDR3 protein, called by TCRdb with MiXCR from the multiplex PCR reads. The sample has about 440,000 distinct CDR3 sequences, 16% seen once. As for time point: newly diagnosed GD, antithyroid drugs for less than 3 months. Extracted RNA from PBMCs served as the source of the TCR library. Broader study findings: Thyroid tissue went unstudied; only peripheral blood was examined.

The same sample was also studied in work on T cells in Graves' hyperthyroidism and ophthalmopathy. That source reports: HTBI primers were used for first-round RT-PCR of the TCR CDR3. Most clonotypes that expanded in the thyroid above 0.001 also showed up in blood.

V is TRBV20-1 and J is TRBJ1-2; TRBD1 matches 10 bases. This TCR was sampled from a woman in her 30s with Graves disease. The material sequenced was peripheral blood mononuclear cells (PBMCs), taken at new diagnosis, from a patient treated with antithyroid drugs. This CDR3 is CSARAGTGDGYTF. The CDR3 DNA reads TGCAGTGCTAGGGCCGGGACAGGGGACGGCTACACCTTC.